A selection of T cell receptor beta chains follows, all from one sample in a study of T cell responses to AZD1222 COVID-19 vaccine. TCRdb's copy holds only in-frame clones and misses some; the assay was immunoSEQ multiplex PCR. The sample shows about 130,000 clones, roughly nine tenths of them seen only once. The sample was peripheral blood, taken on day 0 of AZD1222 vaccination. The receptors were sampled from an adult in good health. Each CDR3 is given with its conserved first and last residue. A D gene is named only where the DNA matches it firmly. Clone size is not always given. Where it is, it says once, few, many or a class for expanded clones.

TRBD2,TRBJ2-1,once,TRBV6-2/TRBV6-3,CASSWTSGGAGNEQFF,TGTGCCAGCAGTTGGACTAGCGGGGGGGCCGGAAATGAGCAGTTCTTC
TRBD1,TRBJ2-3,.,TRBV7-9,CASSLRDRRDTQYF,TGTGCCAGCAGCCTCCGGGACAGGAGAGATACGCAGTATTTT
TRBD2,TRBJ2-5,.,TRBV12-5,CASGFGGGETQYF,TGTGCTAGTGGTTTTGGGGGGGGAGAGACCCAGTACTTC
.,TRBJ2-5,.,TRBV12-3/TRBV12-4,CASSTRETQYF,TGTGCCAGCAGTACGCGAGAGACCCAGTACTTC
.,TRBJ1-1,.,TRBV10-2,CASTHRMNTEAFF,TGCGCCAGCACCCACAGGATGAACACTGAAGCTTTCTTT
TRBD1,TRBJ2-2,.,TRBV19,CASIQGGNTGELFF,TGTGCCAGTATACAGGGGGGGAACACCGGGGAGCTGTTTTTT
.,TRBJ2-3,.,TRBV4-3,CASSQDWQGQGDTQYF,TGCGCCAGCAGCCAAGATTGGCAGGGTCAAGGAGATACGCAGTATTTT
TRBD2,TRBJ2-5,.,TRBV6-5,CASSQSSGGDETQYF,TGTGCCAGCAGCCAATCTAGCGGGGGGGATGAGACCCAGTACTTC
.,TRBJ2-5,.,TRBV18,CASSPGGKETQYF,TGTGCCAGCTCACCGGGGGGAAAAGAGACCCAGTACTTC
.,TRBJ1-4,.,TRBV30,CAWSAGGGNEKLFF,TGTGCCTGGAGTGCGGGCGGAGGAAATGAAAAACTGTTTTTT
.,TRBJ1-4,.,TRBV28,CASSIPATNEKLFF,TGTGCCAGCAGTATTCCTGCAACTAATGAAAAACTGTTTTTT
TRBD1,TRBJ1-4,.,TRBV19,CASMDRVNEKLFF,TGTGCCAGTATGGACAGGGTAAATGAAAAACTGTTTTTT
.,TRBJ2-3,.,TRBV29-1,CSVARVSDTQYF,TGCAGCGTTGCCAGGGTATCAGATACGCAGTATTTT
.,TRBJ1-1,.,TRBV29-1,CSVEEGQGPVTEAFF,TGCAGCGTAGAGGAAGGGCAGGGGCCAGTCACTGAAGCTTTCTTT
TRBD1,TRBJ1-1,once,TRBV5-6,CASSPDRGDAFF,TGTGCCAGCAGCCCGGACAGGGGTGACGCTTTCTTT
TRBD1,TRBJ1-2,.,TRBV28,CASSFYRGLLYGYTF,TGTGCCAGCAGTTTTTACAGGGGGCTGTTATATGGCTACACCTTC
TRBD1,TRBJ1-6,.,TRBV3-1/TRBV3-2,CASSQQPTGALGSPLHF,TGTGCCAGCAGCCAACAACCGACAGGGGCCCTTGGGTCACCCCTCCACTTT
TRBD1,TRBJ1-1,.,TRBV11-3,CASSTGGADEAFF,TGTGCCAGCAGCACAGGGGGCGCGGATGAAGCTTTCTTT
TRBD1,TRBJ1-2,.,TRBV4-2,CASSQDKGAKELHYGYTF,TGTGCCAGCAGCCAAGATAAGGGGGCGAAGGAGCTCCACTATGGCTACACCTTC
.,TRBJ1-5,.,TRBV19,CASRRQVSVPGNQPQHF,TGTGCCAGTAGGAGGCAGGTAAGCGTCCCTGGCAATCAGCCCCAGCATTTT
.,TRBJ2-5,.,TRBV7-2,CASSLEGGTQETQYF,TGTGCCAGCAGCTTAGAGGGGGGGACGCAAGAGACCCAGTACTTC
TRBD2,TRBJ2-1,.,TRBV24-1,CATSDPPGTSGGPYNEQFF,TGTGCCACCAGTGATCCCCCCGGGACTAGCGGGGGGCCCTACAATGAGCAGTTCTTC